The 5 T cell receptor beta chains below all came from one sample that was sequenced in a study of T cell responses to AZD1222 COVID-19 vaccine (dated by TCRdb to the early 2020s). Library preparation was by the immunoSEQ multiplex PCR assay. The table was pulled from immuneACCESS by TCRdb, which kept in-frame rearrangements only. Such tables lose some clones; where checked, under half of the loss comes from unresolved V genes, and the rest has no known cause. Here the sample has about 100,000 clones; over 90% occur a single time. The leading ten clones occupy under 2% of the sample. The time point label, read with the paper, signifies: baseline before first vaccination. Source: peripheral blood, taken on day 0 of AZD1222 vaccination. The receptor set was obtained from an adult in good health.

This sequence joins TRBV7-9 and TRBJ1-1; unclear D gene. Germline V gives CDR1 SEHNR, CDR2 FQNEAQ (reference sequence). Trimming left V 10 bases short and J 10 bases short, with 16 bases between. This CDR3 is 11 amino acids long. The CDR3 here is CANQESHGAFF. The CDR3 bases are TGTGCCAACCAGGAGTCCCATGGAGCTTTCTTT.

This rearrangement joins TRBV28 to TRBJ2-5; 8 nucleotides agree with TRBD2. The CDR3 sequence is 13 residues long. With V trimmed by 6 bases and J by 1 base, 1 base remained unmatched. CDR1 and CDR2 from the germline V gene are MDHEN and SYDVKM. CDR3 nucleotides: TGTGCCAGCAGCGGACTAGCCCAAGAGACCCAGTACTTC. Encoded protein: CASSGLAQETQYF.

The chain links TRBV5-8 to TRBJ2-3, with a tentative D call TRBD1 (5 bases). The CDR3 loop spans 16 amino acids. With 0 bases removed from V and 3 bases from J, the gap between germline ends came to 14 bases. Germline lookup yields CDR1 SGHTS and CDR2 YDEGEE. CDR3: CASSLVGAVGTDTQYF. CDR3 bases: TGTGCCAGCAGCTTGGTAGGGGCGGTAGGGACAGATACGCAGTATTTT.

This clone is a singleton in its sample. The V call is TRBV9, the J call TRBJ1-4, with D perhaps matching TRBD1 (5 bases). Germline V gene lookup returns CDR1 SGDLS and CDR2 YYNGEE. The V end lost 3 bases, the J end lost 8 bases, and 17 bases lay between the germline ends. This CDR3 region has 15 residues. This chain's CDR3 is CASSATGTSAEKLFF. CDR3 coding DNA: TGTGCCAGCAGCGCCACCGGGACGTCCGCAGAAAAACTGTTTTTT.

The chain joins TRBV10-3 to TRBJ2-3, with TRBD2 matching 12 bases. Germline V CDR1 and CDR2: ENHRY, SYGVKD. Germline trimming cut 2 bases from V and 2 bases from J; bases unmatched to any gene: 2. This CDR3 is 16 amino acids long. Here the CDR3 reads CAISEGLAGNTDTQYF. DNA for the CDR3: TGTGCCATCAGTGAGGGACTAGCGGGGAACACAGATACGCAGTATTTT.